This entry describes one T cell receptor beta chain. Assay: immunoSEQ multiplex PCR; the TCRdb copy retains only in-frame clones and omits some. Among 700,000 to 750,000 clones, around 85% were seen once, and the ten largest hold over 0.008%. This entry is derived from a study of shared T cell receptors in the human thymus. The same specimen was also included in a second study, on human thymus T cells.

The clonotype comes from a girl under three years old with a congenital heart defect. The sample consisted of thymocytes.

The DNA of the CDR3 is TGTGCCAGCAGCCAAGATGAGGGGTCAGGGGCGACCCTCTCGGGCTACACCTTC. This translates into CASSQDEGSGATLSGYTF. V and J are TRBV14 and TRBJ1-2; possibly TRBD1 for D (6 bases). The length of the CDR3 is 18 residues. Germline-derived CDR1 and CDR2 are SGHDN and FVKESK. Trimming stripped 0 bases from V and 8 bases from J, with 25 bases between.